This is a list of T cell receptor beta chains from one sample in a study of a mutant IDH1 vaccine in newly diagnosed glioma. For these receptors, no antigen is known. Sequencing was performed with immunoSEQ multiplex PCR; in TCRdb, only in-frame clones are kept and a portion is missing. This repertoire shows around 100,000 clones, roughly 91% found once; its top ten account for 0.6% to 0.95%. Material: PBMCs, obtained from a glioma patient whose treatment included an IDH1 peptide vaccine. These receptors were obtained from a woman aged 45 to 65 with glioma. CDR3s include the opening cysteine and the closing phenylalanine or tryptophan. Each record gives: V gene, clone size, D gene, J gene, CDR3 DNA, CDR3 protein. A D gene is named only where the DNA matches it firmly. A row's size may be missing; if present it is once, few, many or a size class.

>TRBV18|.|.|TRBJ1-5
TGTGCCAGCTCACCAACTAATAATCAGCCCCAGCATTTT
CASSPTNNQPQHF
>TRBV5-5|.|.|TRBJ1-2
TGTGCCAGCAGCTTGGGCACGGCTAACTATGGCTACACCTTC
CASSLGTANYGYTF
>TRBV5-1|.|TRBD2|TRBJ2-5
TGCGCCAGCAGCGTGGGACTAGCGGGAGAAGTGGAGACCCAGTACTTC
CASSVGLAGEVETQYF
>TRBV6-6|.|.|TRBJ1-2
TGTGCCAGCAGCCAACAGGTGGCAAGCTATGGCTACACCTTC
CASSQQVASYGYTF
>TRBV11-2|.|.|TRBJ2-3
TGTGCCAGCAGCTTAGATACACAAAATACGCAGTATTTT
CASSLDTQNTQYF
>TRBV6-5|once|TRBD1|TRBJ1-1
TGTGCCAGCAAGACAGGGACACAGAGGAACACTGAAGCTTTCTTT
CASKTGTQRNTEAFF
>TRBV4-1|.|.|TRBJ2-6
TGCGCCAGCAGCCTCGGGGGGCGGGGGCGGACTGGGGCCAACGTCCTGACTTTC
CASSLGGRGRTGANVLTF
>TRBV15|once|.|TRBJ1-5
TGTGCCACCAGCAGAGACCGATTGGGCCGTAGCAATCAGCCCCAGCATTTT
CATSRDRLGRSNQPQHF
>TRBV2|.|TRBD2|TRBJ2-1
TGTGCCAGCAGGCCAACCGGGACTAGAAACAATGAGCAGTTCTTC
CASRPTGTRNNEQFF
>TRBV6-5|few|.|TRBJ1-1
TGTGCCAGCAGTTACTACACTGAAGCTTTCTTT
CASSYYTEAFF
>TRBV6-1|.|.|TRBJ1-5
TGTGCCAGCAGTGGCAGGGGAGTAAGCAATCAGCCCCAGCATTTT
CASSGRGVSNQPQHF
>TRBV5-1|.|.|TRBJ2-3
TGCGCCAGCAGCCCCTGGACACCTCGCACAGATACGCAGTATTTT
CASSPWTPRTDTQYF
>TRBV14|.|.|TRBJ1-2
TGTGCCAGCAGCCAAGATCGACAGATTGTTGCTAACTATGGCTACACCTTC
CASSQDRQIVANYGYTF
>TRBV7-9|.|.|TRBJ2-7
TGTGCCAGCAGCAATTCTGTGAGCTCCTACGAGCAGTACTTC
CASSNSVSSYEQYF
>TRBV27|.|.|TRBJ2-1
TGTGCCAGCACCACCTTTCTCAGGAAGACTTCATCCTACAATGAGCAGTTCTTC
CASTTFLRKTSSYNEQFF
>TRBV18|once|TRBD2|TRBJ2-3
TGTGCCAGCTCACCCGGACTAGCTTCGATGGGCACAGATACGCAGTATTTT
CASSPGLASMGTDTQYF
>TRBV6-5|.|.|TRBJ1-5
TGTGCCAGCAGTTACTCGGGGAGACAGCCCCAGCATTTT
CASSYSGRQPQHF
>TRBV4-1|.|TRBD1|TRBJ1-1
TGCGCCAGCAGCCTTTGGACAGGGGCGGACACTGAAGCTTTCTTT
CASSLWTGADTEAFF
>TRBV11-2|.|.|TRBJ2-2
TGTGCCAGCATCTCACCGTTGAGAGGGGAGCTGTTTTTT
CASISPLRGELFF
>TRBV6-6|.|.|TRBJ2-2
TGTGCCAGCAGTTACTCCCAGGTGGGCACCGGGGAGCTGTTTTTT
CASSYSQVGTGELFF
>TRBV28|.|.|TRBJ2-7
TGTGCCAGCAGTTTGTTCCCAGGCCCCGAGCAGTACTTC
CASSLFPGPEQYF